The sequence of this T cell receptor beta chain was determined in a study of CD8+CD57+ T cells in acquired aplastic anemia. With respect to this clonotype: A single base separates this from a much larger clone, so it may be a read error.

According to the study, genomic DNA was the template for TCR beta VDJ and CDR3 profiling. Each CDR3 protein is one row after TCRdb ran MiXCR on the reads. The sample records about 160,000 distinct CDR3 sequences, 35% to 55% being singletons. The clonotype comes from a human donor in good health. Sequencing used sorted CD4+, CD8+, or CD8+CD57+ T cells (not recorded which) from PBMCs.

CDR3: CASSQDFGQLQPHHF. CDR3 DNA: TGCGCCAGCAGCCAAGATTTTGGACAGCTCCAGCCCCATCATTTT. The chain is built from TRBV4-3 and TRBJ1-5, with a weak D call TRBD1 (6 bases). The CDR3 covers 15 residues. The germline V gene encodes CDR1 LGHNA and CDR2 YSLEER.